This TCR beta chain was captured by sequencing in a study of Ad26.COV2.S vaccination and SARS-CoV-2 variants. Study-level findings and limits: It was vaccine recipients, not placebo recipients, who had the higher spike-specific TCR breadth. The study found similar non-spike TCR breadth in vaccine and placebo recipients.

The germline gives CDR1 SGHDN, CDR2 FVKESK. CDR3 size: 13 residues. Trimming stripped 4 bases from V and 0 bases from J, with 4 bases between. The data were produced by immunoSEQ multiplex PCR, yet TCRdb's version contains in-frame clones alone and is incomplete. This sample yields fewer than 400,000 clones, of which about nine tenths are seen a single time; around 3.4% belongs to the top ten. A few counts support this clone. Its antigen is currently unknown. The same CDR3 is also encoded by other DNA sequences in this sample. Treatment in this sample: some 20 received Ad26.COV2.S at low or high dose, single or two shots; roughly five received placebo; per-sample allocation not given. It was on day 63 after the first vaccine or placebo injection that samples were taken. Its platform was an Ad26 vector, and its expressed antigen was Wuhan-strain SARS-CoV-2 spike.

The sequencing used peripheral blood, collected in a trial of Ad26.COV2.S vaccine versus placebo. The J gene is TRBJ1-5, the V gene TRBV14; no firm D call. The origin of this receptor is a person between 18 and 65 years old who received the Ad26.COV2.S COVID-19 vaccine or a placebo. The CDR3 region has the DNA TGTGCCAGCAGCCTCGATAGCAATCAGCCCCAGCATTTT. The encoded protein is CASSLDSNQPQHF.